Presented here are 25 T cell receptor beta chains from one specimen sequenced in a study of EBV T-cell therapy then PD-1 blockade in nasopharyngeal carcinoma. Sequencing was performed with immunoSEQ multiplex PCR; in TCRdb, only in-frame clones are kept and a portion is missing. The top ten hold 30% to 40% of the sample, which has about 19,000 clones, 84% seen once. The sample's treatment: AdE1-LMPpoly-expanded autologous EBV-specific T-cell therapy followed by anti-PD-1 nivolumab. Their antigens remain unidentified. Source: CD8+ T cells from blood, taken at roughly day 32 from a patient whose treatment included autologous EBV-specific T cells and nivolumab. Every receptor here comes from a man aged 35 to 55 with nasopharyngeal carcinoma.

The chain employs TRBV12-3 or TRBV12-4 and TRBJ1-2, with D perhaps TRBD1 (5 bases). Trimming took off 3 bases at V and 8 bases at J, with 13 bases between the two ends. CDR3 length: 13 amino acids. This CDR3 is CASSFGGLEGYTF. The CDR3 coding sequence is TGTGCCAGCAGTTTCGGGGGTTTGGAAGGCTACACCTTC.

The chain recombines TRBV4-3 with TRBJ2-5; D is unclear. Germline V gene sequence: CDR1 LGHNA, CDR2 YSLEER. Between the trimmed V and J ends, which lost 1 base and 4 bases, there was a span of 7 bases. The length of the CDR3 is 13 residues. The CDR3 reads CASSQVLGETQYF. As DNA, the CDR3 is TGCGCCAGCAGCCAAGTACTGGGAGAGACCCAGTACTTC.

The J gene is TRBJ1-6, the V gene TRBV19, with D uncertain. The CDR3 covers 14 residues. The V and J ends lost 3 bases and 10 bases respectively, with 13 bases between them. The germline gives CDR1 LNHDA, CDR2 SQIVND (reference sequence). CDR3 amino acids: CASSIGQEVSPLHF. The CDR3 DNA is TGTGCCAGTAGTATCGGGCAGGAGGTGTCACCCCTCCACTTT.

The chain combines TRBV19 with TRBJ2-1; 12 nucleotides match TRBD2. The V segment lost 6 bases and the J segment 6 bases; nucleotides outside the gene matches: 6. Germline-derived CDR1 and CDR2 are LNHDA and SQIVND (reference sequence). The CDR3 has 15 residues. In DNA form, the CDR3 reads TGTGCCAGTAGAATCCTAGCGGGGGGGCTCAATGAGCAGTTCTTC. It codes for CASRILAGGLNEQFF.

This clone has just a few counts. J is TRBJ2-2 and V is TRBV19; D is perhaps TRBD2 (6 bases). Germline lookup yields CDR1 LNHDA and CDR2 SQIVND (reference sequence). Trimming cost V 7 bases and J 3 bases, with 12 bases left between them. The CDR3 spans 14 residues. CDR3 DNA: TGTGCCAGTAAAGGAGGGACCCACACCGGGGAGCTGTTTTTT. Its protein product is CASKGGTHTGELFF.

This rearrangement joins TRBV28 to TRBJ2-1, with 14 bases aligning to TRBD2. Germline CDR1 MDHEN, CDR2 SYDVKM. With V trimmed by 5 bases and J by 6 bases, 3 bases remained unmatched. The CDR3 is 15 residues long. This chain's CDR3 is CASSPGLAGANEQFF. CDR3 DNA: TGTGCCAGCAGTCCGGGACTAGCGGGGGCCAATGAGCAGTTCTTC.

The chain uses TRBV7-9 and TRBJ2-5, with TRBD2 matching 7 bases. The V gene's germline CDR1 is SEHNR and CDR2 FQNEAQ (reference sequence). J lost 2 bases, V lost 5 bases, and 11 bases had no gene match. CDR3 size: 16 residues. CDR3 in amino acids: CASSPTRRTRQETQYF. The CDR3 DNA reads as TGTGCCAGCAGCCCCACTCGAAGGACTAGGCAAGAGACCCAGTACTTC.

This chain joins TRBV28 and TRBJ2-7; D not certain. This CDR3 region has 14 residues. V lost 3 bases and J lost 3, with 12 bases in between. CDR1 and CDR2 from the germline V gene are MDHEN and SYDVKM. The CDR3 sequence is CASSFEQDHYEQYF. DNA of the CDR3: TGTGCCAGCAGTTTTGAGCAGGACCACTACGAGCAGTACTTC.

This clone is medium-sized (0.01 to 0.1%) within its sample. The chain joins TRBV27 to TRBJ1-2; 8 nucleotides line up with TRBD1. The CDR3 spans 16 residues. CDR1 and CDR2 from the germline V gene are MNHEY and SMNVEV (reference sequence). The trim removed 5 bases at V and 1 base at J, leaving 9 bases unmatched. The CDR3 DNA is TGTGCCAGCAGTGATAGGACAGGGATATTTAACTATGGCTACACCTTC. Amino acid sequence: CASSDRTGIFNYGYTF.

This clone has a handful of counts. J is TRBJ1-5 and V is TRBV5-5, with D unclear. Germline V CDR1 and CDR2: SGHKS, YYEKEE (reference sequence). The length of the CDR3 is 16 residues. V lost 2 bases and J 0 bases, leaving 12 bases between the germline ends. The CDR3 sequence: CASSLLPPYSNQPQHF. The CDR3 DNA sequence: TGTGCCAGCAGCTTACTACCCCCCTATAGCAATCAGCCCCAGCATTTT.

The chain links TRBV9 to TRBJ2-7; 10 bases are a match to TRBD2. V shed 0 bases and J 2 bases; nucleotides not matched to a gene: 2. The CDR3 is made up of 15 amino acids. Per the germline V gene, CDR1 is SGDLS and CDR2 is YYNGEE. CDR3 protein: CASSVASGGTYEQYF. The CDR3 DNA reads TGTGCCAGCAGCGTAGCTAGCGGGGGCACCTACGAGCAGTACTTC.

This rearrangement joins TRBV28 to TRBJ1-5, with D possibly matching TRBD1 (5 bases). V lost 2 bases and J lost 6, with 8 bases in between. The CDR3 runs 13 residues. Germline V CDR1 and CDR2: MDHEN, SYDVKM. The CDR3 DNA reads as TGTGCCAGCAGTTTAGAGGGGCTTCAGCCCCAGCATTTT. It translates to CASSLEGLQPQHF.

The V gene is TRBV4-3, the J gene TRBJ1-2; D remains ambiguous. CDR3 length equals 15 residues. Trimming cost V 0 bases and J 5 bases, with 13 bases left between them. Germline CDR1 and CDR2: LGHNA and YSLEER. CDR3 sequence: CASSQEELGVYGYTF. The CDR3 region has the DNA TGCGCCAGCAGCCAAGAGGAGTTAGGAGTTTATGGCTACACCTTC.

The genes are TRBV7-8 and TRBJ2-1; D remains ambiguous. V was trimmed by 2 bases and J by 5 bases, leaving 16 bases between them. There are 16 residues in the CDR3. Germline CDR1 is SGHVS and CDR2 is FQNEAQ. This CDR3 reads CASSLFPSGRDNEQFF. Written as DNA, the CDR3 is TGTGCCAGCAGCTTATTCCCCTCTGGAAGGGACAATGAGCAGTTCTTC.

The gene calls are TRBV3-1 (or the pseudogene TRBV3-2) and TRBJ2-7, with 9 nucleotides matching TRBD2. The junction had 7 bases not matched to a gene; V was cut back by 3 bases and J by 4 bases. CDR1 and CDR2 (germline): LGHDT, YNNKEL (reference sequence). CDR3 size: 15 residues. The CDR3 DNA follows: TGTGCCAGCAGCCATCGGCTAGCGGGGACATACGAGCAGTACTTC. Translated: CASSHRLAGTYEQYF.

The rearrangement joins TRBV19 to TRBJ2-1; no definite D call. The germline CDR1 and CDR2 sequences are LNHDA and SQIVND (reference sequence). V lost 5 bases and J lost 7, with 18 bases in between. CDR3 length: 15 amino acids. CDR3 sequence reads: CASSPGAGLGNEQFF. CDR3 in DNA: TGTGCCAGTAGTCCCGGCGCCGGGTTGGGGAATGAGCAGTTCTTC.

V usage is TRBV27 and J usage is TRBJ1-1; D uncertain. V lost 7 bases to trimming and J lost 1 base, with 10 bases between them. The CDR3 extends over 13 amino acids. From germline, CDR1 is MNHEY and CDR2 SMNVEV (reference sequence). The CDR3 DNA sequence: TGTGCCAGCACCGTACCGGGGAACACTGAAGCTTTCTTT. Amino acids: CASTVPGNTEAFF.

J is TRBJ2-1 and V is TRBV7-9; D is unclear. CDR1 and CDR2 from the germline V gene are SEHNR and FQNEAQ (reference sequence). The CDR3 consists of 14 residues. Trimming cost V 5 bases and J 3 bases, with 11 bases left between them. CDR3 amino acids: CASSLHGLYNEQFF. CDR3 in DNA: TGTGCCAGCAGCCTCCATGGTCTCTACAATGAGCAGTTCTTC.

This clone appeared a single time. The chain recombines TRBV5-1 with TRBJ1-2; D gene unclear. The CDR3 totals 15 residues. The germline V and J ends were trimmed by 2 bases and 3 bases, with 14 bases remaining between them. The V gene's germline CDR1 is SGHRS and CDR2 YFSETQ. The CDR3 loop reads CASSFDPYEDYGYTF. Here the CDR3 DNA reads TGCGCCAGCAGCTTCGACCCCTACGAAGACTATGGCTACACCTTC.

The chain has TRBV12-3 or TRBV12-4 and TRBJ1-2; the match to TRBD1 covers 11 bases. The CDR3 extends over 13 amino acids. V was pared by 5 bases and J by 8 bases, with 4 bases of the junction left unmatched. The CDR3 DNA follows: TGTGCCAGCAGTCCGGACAGGGGGCACGGCTACACCTTC. Translating gives CASSPDRGHGYTF.

This clone was seen just once. The CDR3 DNA sequence: TGTGCCAGCAGTCGACAGATCTCTGGAAACACCATATATTTT. Translation gives CASSRQISGNTIYF. The chain joins TRBV7-9 to TRBJ1-3, with D perhaps TRBD1 (5 bases). This CDR3 has 14 residues. Per germline, CDR1 SEHNR and CDR2 FQNEAQ (reference sequence). V shed 6 bases and J shed 0 bases, with 9 bases lying between them. Variable domain in full (rest from reference TRBV7-9 and TRBJ1-3): DTGVSQNPRHKITKRGQNVTFRCDPISEHNRLYWYRQTLGQGPEFLTYFQNEAQLEKSRLLSDRFSAERPKGSFSTLEIQRTEQGDSAMYLCASSRQISGNTIYFGEGSWLTVV.

V and J are TRBV4-3 and TRBJ2-5; 8 positions agree with TRBD2. Germline CDR1 reads LGHNA; CDR2 reads YSLEER. The CDR3 is 15 amino acids. V trimming: 3 bases; J trimming: 3 bases; junction bases outside the gene matches: 6. The CDR3 DNA reads TGCGCCAGCAGCCATAGAGTAGCGGGGAAAGAGACCCAGTACTTC. It encodes CASSHRVAGKETQYF.

V and J are TRBV5-4 and TRBJ1-1; D is perhaps TRBD1 (6 bases). V shed 2 bases and J shed 7 bases, with 9 bases lying between them. CDR3 length: 12 residues. Germline V lookup: CDR1 SGHNT, CDR2 YYREEE (reference sequence). CDR3 loop: CASSLATGEAFF. The CDR3, as DNA: TGTGCCAGCAGCTTAGCGACAGGTGAAGCTTTCTTT.

J is TRBJ1-2 and V is TRBV29-1; TRBD1 is a possible D gene (6 bases). Trimming removed 7 bases from V and 4 bases from J, with 16 bases in between. This CDR3 comprises 13 residues. Germline assignment: CDR1 SQVTM and CDR2 ANQGSEA. The chain's CDR3 is CSAGRQGPYGYTF. The CDR3 DNA reads TGCAGCGCCGGAAGGCAGGGGCCCTATGGCTACACCTTC.

V and J are TRBV7-2 and TRBJ2-5, with TRBD1 as a possible D gene (6 bases). Deletions cut 5 bases from V and 3 bases from J, with 16 bases between. CDR3 length equals 15 residues. The germline V gene encodes CDR1 SGHTA and CDR2 FQGNSA. CDR3 residues: CASSPYRASEETQYF. The CDR3 DNA sequence: TGTGCCAGCAGCCCCTACAGGGCTTCAGAAGAGACCCAGTACTTC.